A single sample is the source of the 6 T cell receptor beta chains below, sequenced in a study of cytomegalovirus exposure and HLA in healthy donors. PCR amplification relied on 60 Vbeta primers (plus 13 Jbeta primers). The table came from immunoSEQ multiplex PCR; TCRdb's copy has only in-frame clones and leaves some out. The sample has about 160,000 clones; 82% are singletons. Source material: PBMCs. The receptors were gathered from a girl aged 10-17 years in good health and CMV-seropositive.

This chain joins TRBV28 and TRBJ1-1; 11 nucleotides line up with TRBD1. The V gene end was trimmed by 6 bases and the J gene end by 4 bases; junction bases not matched to a gene: 7. Germline values: CDR1 MDHEN, CDR2 SYDVKM. The CDR3 has 15 residues. CDR3 sequence reads: CASSPGTGGFTEAFF. The CDR3 DNA sequence: TGTGCCAGCAGCCCCGGGACAGGGGGGTTCACTGAAGCTTTCTTT.

This chain joins TRBV6-1 and TRBJ2-7; 11 nucleotides match TRBD2. The CDR3 has 14 residues. Germline CDR1 is MNHNS and CDR2 is SASEGT. The CDR3, as DNA: TGTTGTGCCAGCCTAGCGGGAGGACGATACGAGCAGTACTTC. This encodes CCASLAGGRYEQYF.

The rearrangement links TRBV28 to TRBJ2-4; 8 bases align to TRBD2. V lost 4 bases and J lost 8; bases outside the gene matches: 10. The germline V gene has CDR1 MDHEN and CDR2 SYDVKM. The CDR3 sequence is 15 residues long. The CDR3 spells CASSSVAGSGDIQYF. In DNA, the CDR3 is TGTGCCAGCAGTTCCGTAGCGGGATCAGGGGACATTCAGTACTTC.

This clone was observed once. J is TRBJ1-1 and V is TRBV9; D may be TRBD1 (6 bases). V lost 3 bases, J lost 0 bases, and 6 bases lay in between. The V gene's germline CDR1 is SGDLS and CDR2 YYNGEE. CDR3 length equals 13 residues. The CDR3: CASSEGVNTEAFF. CDR3 DNA sequence: TGTGCCAGCAGCGAGGGGGTGAACACTGAAGCTTTCTTT.

J is TRBJ1-2 and V is TRBV10-2, with TRBD1 as a possible D gene (6 bases). Deletions cut 6 bases from V and 2 bases from J, with 22 bases between. CDR3 size: 17 residues. CDR1 and CDR2 (germline): WSHSY, SAAADI. CDR3 in DNA: TGCGCCAGCAGACGACCGTCGGGGGGGGCCGGCAACTATGGCTACACCTTC. It translates to CASRRPSGGAGNYGYTF.

This chain uses TRBV7-5 with TRBJ1-2; the table's D call, TRBD1, was not checked against the DNA. TRBV7-5 is noted as a pseudogene. The CDR3 spans 14 residues. The CDR3 here is CARSRSGTGEGYTF. CDR3 in DNA: TGTGCCAGAAGCCGTTCCGGGACAGGGGAAGGCTACACCTTC.